This entry lists 7 T cell receptor beta chains sequenced from one sample in a study of T cell responses to AZD1222 COVID-19 vaccine. Measured with immunoSEQ multiplex PCR; TCRdb has only the in-frame clones, and not every one. Of about 260,000 clones in the sample, over 85% are singletons; the top ten hold approximately 0.52%. Sequenced here: peripheral blood, sampled on day 0 of AZD1222 vaccination. The receptor set was obtained from an adult in good health.

This clone was detected only once. V and J are TRBV7-2 and TRBJ2-7; D unclear. CDR1 and CDR2 (germline): SGHTA, FQGNSA. Trimming removed 1 base from V and 1 base from J, with 8 bases in between. The CDR3 has 14 residues. The CDR3 spells CASSLGHLSYEQYF. As DNA, the CDR3 is TGTGCCAGCAGCTTAGGACACCTATCCTACGAGCAGTACTTC.

This chain links TRBV27 with TRBJ1-1; D is unresolved. Looked up from germline, CDR1 is MNHEY and CDR2 is SMNVEV (reference sequence). Trimming removed 2 bases at V and 1 base at J, with 14 bases between. This CDR3 has 16 residues. In nucleotides, the CDR3 is TGTGCCAGCAGTTTAAGTATCAACAGCCGGAACACTGAAGCTTTCTTT. It is translated as CASSLSINSRNTEAFF.

The V call is TRBV12-2, the J call TRBJ2-3; TRBD2 reflects the table's D call only, with no check against the DNA. TRBV12-2 is a known pseudogene. CDR3 size: 17 residues. Here the CDR3 DNA reads TGTGCAAGTCGCTTCGGGACTAGCGGGAGTAGCTCAGATACGCAGTATTTT. It translates to CASRFGTSGSSSDTQYF.

The chain uses TRBV5-1 and TRBJ2-5; D tentatively fits TRBD1 or TRBD2 (6 bases each). CDR3 length: 14 residues. V was clipped by 2 bases and J by 9 bases, with 17 bases between them. Germline V gene sequence: CDR1 SGHRS, CDR2 YFSETQ. CDR3 DNA: TGCGCCAGCAGCTTAGGGGCCAAGGGGGAGGCCCAGTACTTC. Translation gives CASSLGAKGEAQYF. The variable domain in full, with the rest retrieved from reference TRBV5-1 and TRBJ2-5, is KAGVTQTPRYLIKTRGQQVTLSCSPISGHRSVSWYQQTPGQGLQFLFEYFSETQRNKGNFPGRFSGRQFSNSRSEMNVSTLELGDSALYLCASSLGAKGEAQYFGPGTRLLVL.

This sequence joins TRBV5-4 and TRBJ1-3, with D unresolved. Trimming took off 2 bases at V and 1 base at J, with 4 bases between the two ends. CDR1 and CDR2 (germline): SGHNT, YYREEE (reference sequence). The CDR3 length is 13 residues. CDR3 DNA sequence: TGTGCCAGCAGCTTAGCTTCTGGAAACACCATATATTTT. It yields the protein CASSLASGNTIYF.

The rearrangement links TRBV21-1 to TRBJ1-2. TRBV21-1 is marked as a pseudogene. This CDR3 is built from 12 residues. The CDR3 nucleotides are TGTGCCAGCAGCAAAGCAACCTATGGCTACACCTTC. Its protein product is CASSKATYGYTF.

The chain joins TRBV7-3 to TRBJ2-2, with TRBD1 as a possible D gene (5 bases). The V end lost 5 bases, the J end lost 1 base, and 8 bases lay between the germline ends. The CDR3 loop spans 14 amino acids. The germline gives CDR1 SGHTA, CDR2 FQGTGA. For the CDR3, the DNA is TGTGCCAGCAGCCCGACAGTGAACACCGGGGAGCTGTTTTTT. Protein sequence: CASSPTVNTGELFF.